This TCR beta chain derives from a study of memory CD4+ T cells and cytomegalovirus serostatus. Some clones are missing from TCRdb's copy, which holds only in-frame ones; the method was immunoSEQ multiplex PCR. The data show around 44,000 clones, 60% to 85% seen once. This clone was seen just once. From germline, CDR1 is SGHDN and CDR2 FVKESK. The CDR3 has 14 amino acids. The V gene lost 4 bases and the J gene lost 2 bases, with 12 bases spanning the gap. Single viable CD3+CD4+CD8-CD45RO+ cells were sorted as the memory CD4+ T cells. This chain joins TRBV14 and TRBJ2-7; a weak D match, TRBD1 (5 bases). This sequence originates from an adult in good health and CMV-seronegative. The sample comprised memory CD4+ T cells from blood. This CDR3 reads CASSPQGWAYEQYF. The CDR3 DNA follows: TGTGCCAGCAGCCCCCAGGGTTGGGCCTACGAGCAGTACTTC. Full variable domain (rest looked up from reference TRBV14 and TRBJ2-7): EAGVTQFPSHSVIEKGQTVTLRCDPISGHDNLYWYRRVMGKEIKFLLHFVKESKQDESGMPNNRFLAERTGGTYSTLKVQPAELEDSGVYFCASSPQGWAYEQYFGPGTRLTVT.